In its sample, the clone carrying this T cell receptor (beta chain) was seen a few times. Its antigen is not known. TCRdb passed the 5' RACE reads through MiXCR, listing each CDR3 protein once. The sample shows about 41,000 distinct CDR3 sequences, roughly 29% of them seen only once. Overall study results and limits: Tumor Tregs overlapped most with tumor, then blood, naive CD4+ cells.

This TCR derives from a female donor with breast cancer. The specimen sequenced was memory CD4+ T cells sorted from a lymph node. Subset here: memory CD4+ T cells, CD4+CD45RO+CD25-.

The CDR3 DNA follows: TGTGCCAGCAGTTTCGGGGACAACTACTACGAGCAGTACTTC. Translation: CASSFGDNYYEQYF. This chain connects TRBV12-3 or TRBV12-4 to TRBJ2-7, with a possible D match to TRBD1 (6 bases). V dropped 3 bases and J dropped 3 bases, with 12 bases sitting between them. This CDR3 is 14 amino acids long.